The 16 T cell receptor beta chains listed next were all sequenced from one sample in a study of blood T cell repertoires in COVID-19. Sequencing was performed with immunoSEQ multiplex PCR; in TCRdb, only in-frame clones are kept and a portion is missing. The top ten clones hold 2.5% to 3% of a sample with about 170,000 clones, around 87% of them seen once. Specimen: peripheral blood. The receptors originated from a woman aged 80 or older with COVID-19, enrolled during active disease.

The chain joins TRBV11-2 to TRBJ2-4; 7 positions agree with TRBD2. With V trimmed by 3 bases and J by 9 bases, 11 bases remained unmatched. Per the germline V gene, CDR1 is SGHAT and CDR2 is FQNNGV. CDR3 length equals 15 residues. This CDR3 reads CASSFGTTGQGIQYF. The CDR3 coding sequence is TGTGCCAGCAGCTTCGGGACTACCGGTCAGGGCATTCAGTACTTC.

The chain joins TRBV7-6 to TRBJ1-4; 7 nucleotides align to TRBD1. J was trimmed by 8 bases and V by 5 bases; bases with no gene match: 11. From germline, CDR1 is SGHVS and CDR2 FNYEAQ. This CDR3 contains 15 residues. CDR3 DNA: TGTGCCAGCAGCCGTACAGGGGCGAGAGGGGAAAAACTGTTTTTT. Translation gives CASSRTGARGEKLFF. Full variable domain (missing parts from reference TRBV7-6 and TRBJ1-4): GAGVSQSPRYKVTKRGQDVALRCDPISGHVSLYWYRQALGQGPEFLTYFNYEAQQDKSGLPNDRFSAERPEGSISTLTIQRTEQRDSAMYRCASSRTGARGEKLFFGSGTQLSVL.

The J gene is TRBJ2-2, the V gene TRBV9, with 11 bases lining up with TRBD2. Trimming took 2 bases from V and 5 from J; bases not matched to a gene: 2. Germline assignment: CDR1 SGDLS and CDR2 YYNGEE. The CDR3 has 15 amino acids. The CDR3: CASSVASGRTGELFF. The CDR3 bases are TGTGCCAGCAGCGTTGCTAGCGGGAGGACCGGGGAGCTGTTTTTT.

This sequence joins TRBV6-5 and TRBJ2-1; 9 nucleotides agree with TRBD2. The ends lost 5 bases at V and 7 bases at J; junction bases unmatched: 9. This CDR3 region has 15 residues. Per the germline V gene, CDR1 is MNHEY and CDR2 is SVGAGI. As DNA, the CDR3 is TGTGCCAGCAGTCAATATGGAACTAGCGGGAATGAGCAGTTCTTC. It codes for CASSQYGTSGNEQFF.

The rearrangement joins TRBV28 to TRBJ1-2, with D possibly TRBD1 on 6 matching bases. Germline values: CDR1 MDHEN, CDR2 SYDVKM. This CDR3 comprises 14 residues. Trimming shortened V by 2 bases and J by 5 bases, and 12 bases separated the two germline ends. CDR3 region: CASSLVDRLYGYTF. CDR3 coding DNA: TGTGCCAGCAGTTTAGTGGACAGACTTTATGGCTACACCTTC.

The V gene is TRBV10-3, the J gene TRBJ1-3; D gene unclear. This CDR3 has 14 amino acids. V was cut by 11 bases and J by 2 bases, with 16 bases left in between. From germline, CDR1 is ENHRY and CDR2 SYGVKD. CDR3 residues: CALGIGPPGNTIYF. In DNA form, the CDR3 reads TGTGCCCTCGGGATAGGTCCTCCTGGAAACACCATATATTTT.

On this clone itself: Sequence at one end of the junction differs from germline and may be a read error. The chain uses TRBV10-3 and TRBJ1-2; 7 positions match TRBD1. CDR3 length: 15 amino acids. CDR1 ENHRY and CDR2 SYGVKD come from the germline V gene. CDR3 residues: CATWDRRTSTMARFF. The CDR3 DNA sequence: TGTGCCACCTGGGACAGAAGAACTTCTACTATGGCTAGGTTCTTC.

Worth noting for this clone: Mismatch with germline at one junction end may stem from a read error. The chain carries TRBV28 and TRBJ1-2; no clear D gene. The CDR3 runs to 14 residues. Looked up from germline, CDR1 is MDHEN and CDR2 is SYDVKM. CDR3 sequence: CASKNSGLSPSGFF. CDR3 coding DNA: TGTGCCAGCAAGAATTCGGGCCTTTCCCCTTCGGGATTCTTC.

The V and J genes are TRBV7-9 and TRBJ2-1, with TRBD2 identical over 14 bases. This CDR3 has 17 residues. The junction had 6 bases not matched to a gene; V was cut back by 5 bases and J by 3 bases. CDR1 and CDR2 (germline): SEHNR, FQNEAQ (reference sequence). The CDR3 protein is CASSLLTSGRDYNEQFF. The DNA for the CDR3 is TGTGCCAGCAGCCTCTTGACTAGCGGGAGGGACTACAATGAGCAGTTCTTC.

V gene TRBV19 combines with J gene TRBJ2-5; possibly TRBD2 for D (5 bases). Germline values: CDR1 LNHDA, CDR2 SQIVND (reference sequence). The V and J ends lost 5 bases and 5 bases respectively, with 21 bases between them. The CDR3 loop spans 16 amino acids. CDR3 amino acids: CASSPSIGTSGETQYF. CDR3 nucleotides: TGTGCCAGTAGTCCCTCGATCGGTACGTCGGGGGAGACCCAGTACTTC.

V gene TRBV10-3 combines with J gene TRBJ1-1; tentatively, D is TRBD1 (6 bases). In germline, CDR1 is ENHRY, CDR2 SYGVKD. The CDR3 is made up of 16 amino acids. Between the trimmed V and J ends, which lost 3 bases and 2 bases, there was a span of 16 bases. CDR3 sequence reads: CAISDRDKGVNTEAFF. The DNA for the CDR3 is TGTGCCATCAGTGATAGGGATAAGGGGGTAAACACTGAAGCTTTCTTT.

V usage is TRBV19 and J usage is TRBJ1-5; the D gene is possibly TRBD1 (6 bases). Trimming stripped 5 bases from V and 0 bases from J, with 11 bases between. In germline, CDR1 is LNHDA, CDR2 SQIVND (reference sequence). This CDR3 comprises 15 residues. CDR3 protein: CASSLRQVSNQPQHF. In nucleotides, the CDR3 is TGTGCCAGTAGTCTAAGACAGGTTAGCAATCAGCCCCAGCATTTT.

V is TRBV7-6 and J is TRBJ1-4; TRBD1 agrees at 10 bases. CDR1 and CDR2 (germline): SGHVS, FNYEAQ. The V and J ends lost 3 bases and 6 bases, in that order; junction bases with no gene match: 1. This CDR3 comprises 14 residues. Written as DNA, the CDR3 is TGTGCCAGCAGCTTTGGACAGGGGGATGAAAAACTGTTTTTT. It encodes CASSFGQGDEKLFF.

This clone was detected once. This rearrangement joins TRBV7-2 to TRBJ1-5, with D perhaps TRBD1 (5 bases). V lost 5 bases, J lost 4 bases, and 15 bases lay in between. Germline V CDR1 and CDR2: SGHTA, FQGNSA. There are 15 residues in the CDR3. In DNA form, the CDR3 reads TGTGCCAGCAGCCCTCGCACAGGAACGAATCAGCCCCAGCATTTT. Its protein product is CASSPRTGTNQPQHF.

This clone was recorded once. Other DNA sequences in this specimen translate into the identical CDR3. The rearrangement links TRBV3-1 (or the pseudogene TRBV3-2) to TRBJ1-4, with D possibly being TRBD1 (6 bases). Trimming left V 4 bases short and J 2 bases short, with 8 bases between. CDR1 and CDR2 (germline): LGHDT, YNNKEL (reference sequence). The CDR3 contains 14 residues. This chain's CDR3 is CASSLRGTNEKLFF. The DNA of the CDR3 is TGTGCCAGCAGCCTCAGGGGCACTAATGAAAAACTGTTTTTT.

The chain links TRBV27 to TRBJ1-4; 9 bases fit TRBD1. The CDR3 consists of 12 residues. Germline CDR1 MNHEY, CDR2 SMNVEV (reference sequence). V lost 4 bases and J lost 12; bases outside the gene matches: 3. This chain's CDR3 is CASSSRQGELFF. The CDR3 DNA follows: TGTGCCAGCAGTTCCCGACAGGGGGAACTGTTTTTT.